Following are 8 T cell receptor beta chains from one sample sequenced in a study of cytomegalovirus exposure and HLA in healthy donors. PCR used 60 Vbeta primers and 13 Jbeta primers. Data came from immunoSEQ multiplex PCR; TCRdb stores just in-frame clones and leaves some out. The table lists around 100,000 clones, just under 80% of them singletons. Sequenced: PBMCs. Source of these receptors: a male donor in good health and CMV-seropositive.

The CDR3 reads CASTTDPVRNTEAFF. In DNA form, the CDR3 reads TGTGCCAGCACTACAGATCCTGTCAGGAACACTGAAGCTTTCTTT. This sequence joins TRBV2 and TRBJ1-1, with D unclear. CDR1 is SNHLY, CDR2 FYNNEI, per germline. Trimming cost V 7 bases and J 1 base, with 16 bases left between them. The CDR3 runs 15 residues. The full variable domain, its missing parts supplied by reference TRBV2 and TRBJ1-1, is EPEVTQTPSHQVTQMGQEVILRCVPISNHLYFYWYRQILGQKVEFLVSFYNNEISEKSEIFDDQFSVERPDGSNFTLKIRSTKLEDSAMYFCASTTDPVRNTEAFFGQGTRLTVV.

The chain's CDR3 is CASSFLTGSYNEQFF. CDR3 in DNA: TGTGCCAGCAGCTTCCTGACAGGGAGTTACAATGAGCAGTTCTTC. The chain is built from TRBV11-2 and TRBJ2-1, with 7 positions matching TRBD1. The germline gives CDR1 SGHAT, CDR2 FQNNGV. V trimming: 3 bases; J trimming: 4 bases; junction bases outside the gene matches: 6. The CDR3 is 15 amino acids. Using reference TRBV11-2 and TRBJ2-1 for the parts outside the CDR3, the full variable domain is EAGVAQSPRYKIIEKRQSVAFWCNPISGHATLYWYQQILGQGPKLLIQFQNNGVVDDSQLPKDRFSAERLKGVDSTLKIQPAKLEDSAVYLCASSFLTGSYNEQFFGPGTRLTVL.

The rearrangement joins TRBV11-2 to TRBJ2-7, with TRBD1 matching over 10 bases. The CDR3 has 18 amino acids. Germline V gene data show CDR1 as SGHAT and CDR2 as FQNNGV. V lost 5 bases and J lost 6; bases outside the gene matches: 19. CDR3 sequence reads: CASSTQRRDRGRNFEQYF. The CDR3 bases are TGTGCCAGCAGCACCCAACGCCGGGACAGGGGAAGAAACTTCGAGCAGTACTTC.

This CDR3 is CASSQGTSGQETQYF. CDR3 sequence (DNA): TGCGCCAGCAGTCAAGGGACTAGCGGGCAAGAGACCCAGTACTTC. This chain joins TRBV5-1 and TRBJ2-5, with TRBD2 matching 12 bases. Germline assignment: CDR1 SGHRS and CDR2 YFSETQ. The CDR3 length is 15 residues. The trim removed 5 bases at V and 2 bases at J, leaving 4 bases unmatched.

This chain links TRBV13 with TRBJ2-3; 8 bases match TRBD2. Per germline, CDR1 PRHDT and CDR2 FYEKMQ (reference sequence). The CDR3 loop spans 16 amino acids. Unmatched junction bases numbered 10, after V lost 6 bases and J lost 2 bases. The CDR3 DNA reads as TGTGCCAGCAGTCGAGGACTAGCCGTGTCCACAGATACGCAGTATTTT. It is translated as CASSRGLAVSTDTQYF. The entire variable domain, with the rest obtained from reference TRBV13 and TRBJ2-3, is as follows: AAGVIQSPRHLIKEKRETATLKCYPIPRHDTVYWYQQGPGQDPQFLISFYEKMQSDKGSIPDRFSAQQFSDYHSELNMSSLELGDSALYFCASSRGLAVSTDTQYFGPGTRLTVL.

This chain links TRBV19 with TRBJ1-1; TRBD1 might be the D (6 bases). CDR3 length equals 13 residues. Trimming pared 5 bases from V and 7 bases from J, leaving 14 bases between. Germline V gene lookup returns CDR1 LNHDA and CDR2 SQIVND (reference sequence). CDR3 sequence reads: CASSHPGQIEAFF. CDR3 in DNA: TGTGCCAGTAGTCATCCCGGACAGATTGAAGCTTTCTTT.

This chain joins TRBV7-2 and TRBJ2-7; 10 positions match TRBD2. CDR3 size: 14 residues. With V trimmed by 5 bases and J by 4 bases, 5 bases remained unmatched. The V gene's germline CDR1 is SGHTA and CDR2 FQGNSA. This CDR3 is CASSPSGGSYEQYF. The CDR3 bases are TGTGCCAGCAGCCCTAGCGGGGGTTCGTACGAGCAGTACTTC.

This chain joins TRBV9 and TRBJ1-2; D gene ambiguous. Trimming shortened V by 4 bases and J by 0 bases, and 16 bases separated the two germline ends. The CDR3 is made up of 16 amino acids. Per the germline V gene, CDR1 is SGDLS and CDR2 is YYNGEE. CDR3 amino acids: CASSPSGGLTNYGYTF. The CDR3, as DNA: TGTGCCAGCAGCCCTTCGGGCGGGTTGACTAACTATGGCTACACCTTC.